This TCR beta chain derives from a study of radiotherapy plus CTLA-4 blockade in lung cancer. Study summary: Objective responses were recorded in about a sixth of patients, with disease control recorded in roughly 31%.

This clone showed up just a few times. Its cognate antigen is unknown. The study treated chemo-refractory metastatic non-small-cell lung cancer patients with focal radiation plus ipilimumab CTLA-4 blockade. Sequenced by immunoSEQ multiplex PCR; TCRdb stores in-frame clones only, minus some. This table has fewer than 55,000 clones, around 77% appearing once. CDR3 length equals 12 residues. The germline V gene has CDR1 KGHSH and CDR2 LQKENI. The V gene lost 2 bases and the J gene lost 4 bases, with 5 bases spanning the gap. General study results and limits: Reports state that early shifts in blood T cell clones, with interferon-beta, best predicted response. Clones of tumor-derived TCRs expanded in blood after radiotherapy plus ipilimumab.

The input for sequencing was peripheral blood, taken from a patient treated with radiotherapy plus ipilimumab. The V call is TRBV18, the J call TRBJ1-1; D gene ambiguous. The sequence derives from a human donor with non-small cell lung cancer whose response to radiotherapy plus ipilimumab could not be evaluated. The CDR3 coding sequence is TGTGCCAGCTCACCAGTTCTCACTGAAGCTTTCTTT. Its protein is CASSPVLTEAFF.